These 3 T cell receptor beta chains were sequenced from one sample in a study of T cells in Graves' hyperthyroidism and ophthalmopathy. Regions amplified from RNA transcripts were the TCR beta CDR3 regions. Researchers ran a first-round RT-PCR on the TCR CDR3 using the HTBI primer set. TCRdb re-called the multiplex PCR reads through MiXCR, storing one row per CDR3 protein. The table includes about 530,000 distinct CDR3 sequences, roughly 18% detected once. Sequencing was done on a sample of blood. The source of these receptors is a woman aged 18-35 years with Graves' ophthalmopathy.

The chain couples TRBV28 to TRBJ2-5, with 9 bases identical to TRBD1. This CDR3 is built from 17 residues. With V trimmed by 5 bases and J by 3 bases, 13 bases remained unmatched. Per the germline V gene, CDR1 is MDHEN and CDR2 is SYDVKM. The CDR3, as DNA: TGTGCCAGCAGTCCCGGGACAGGGATGGTATGGGAAGAGACCCAGTACTTC. Amino acids: CASSPGTGMVWEETQYF.

This clonotype was seen many times. The chain has TRBV7-2 and TRBJ2-7; 11 positions agree with TRBD1. J was trimmed by 2 bases and V by 5 bases; bases with no gene match: 8. The CDR3 length is 16 residues. Germline CDR1 is SGHTA and CDR2 is FQGNSA. CDR3 loop: CASSVGTGGIPYEQYF. CDR3 nucleotide sequence: TGTGCCAGCAGCGTAGGGACAGGGGGTATCCCCTACGAGCAGTACTTC. Drawing the rest from reference TRBV7-2 and TRBJ2-7, the complete variable domain is GAGVSQSPSNKVTEKGKDVELRCDPISGHTALYWYRQSLGQGLEFLIYFQGNSAPDKSGLPSDRFSAERTGGSVSTLTIQRTQQEDSAVYLCASSVGTGGIPYEQYFGPGTRLTVT.

This clonotype was counted a few times. This chain connects TRBV10-3 to TRBJ1-2; perhaps TRBD1 as D (5 bases). The V gene lost 0 bases and the J gene lost 9 bases, with 11 bases spanning the gap. The length of the CDR3 is 13 residues. Per the germline V gene, CDR1 is ENHRY and CDR2 is SYGVKD. The CDR3 protein is CAISESEGSRYTF. Here the CDR3 DNA reads TGTGCCATCAGTGAGTCCGAGGGGTCCCGCTACACCTTC.